The 31 T cell receptor beta chains listed next were all sequenced from one sample in a study of early T cells in non-severe SARS-CoV-2 infection. Each CDR3 protein is one row after TCRdb ran MiXCR on the 5' RACE reads. The table includes tens of thousands of distinct CDR3 sequences, approximately 7.7% detected once. The sample consisted of whole blood. These receptor sequences come from an adult who was a healthcare worker with PCR-confirmed SARS-CoV-2 infection or an uninfected control (not recorded which).

This clonotype turned up a few times. The V and J genes are TRBV7-9 and TRBJ2-3, with D unclear. V lost 1 base, J lost 0 bases, and 5 bases lay in between. Germline V gene data show CDR1 as SEHNR and CDR2 as FQNEAQ (reference sequence). The CDR3 is 14 residues long. This CDR3 reads CASSLGRSTDTQYF. The CDR3 DNA reads as TGTGCCAGCAGCTTAGGGCGGAGCACAGATACGCAGTATTTT. The full variable domain, its missing parts supplied by reference TRBV7-9 and TRBJ2-3, is DTGVSQNPRHKITKRGQNVTFRCDPISEHNRLYWYRQTLGQGPEFLTYFQNEAQLEKSRLLSDRFSAERPKGSFSTLEIQRTEQGDSAMYLCASSLGRSTDTQYFGPGTRLTVL.

In this sample, this clonotype turned up a few times. The V and J genes are TRBV18 and TRBJ2-1, with 12 bases fitting TRBD1. The V and J ends lost 4 bases and 8 bases, in that order; junction bases with no gene match: 12. The CDR3 has 17 residues. Germline lookup yields CDR1 KGHSH and CDR2 LQKENI. In DNA, the CDR3 is TGTGCCAGCTCACGGCAACCCCCGGGACAGGGGGCGCATGAGCAGTTCTTC. Translating gives CASSRQPPGQGAHEQFF. The full variable domain, with the rest looked up from reference TRBV18 and TRBJ2-1, is NAGVMQNPRHLVRRRGQEARLRCSPMKGHSHVYWYRQLPEEGLKFMVYLQKENIIDESGMPKERFSAEFPKEGPSILRIQQVVRGDSAAYFCASSRQPPGQGAHEQFFGPGTRLTVL.

This clonotype was observed many times. This chain connects TRBV19 to TRBJ2-7; 7 bases agree with TRBD1. V was clipped by 6 bases and J by 4 bases; unmatched bases: 3. Germline V gives CDR1 LNHDA, CDR2 SQIVND (reference sequence). The CDR3 sequence is 12 residues long. The CDR3 loop reads CASRGTDYEQYF. The CDR3 DNA is TGTGCCAGTAGGGGGACAGATTACGAGCAGTACTTC.

The chain links TRBV10-2 to TRBJ1-2; no definite D call. V was cut by 0 bases and J by 7 bases, with 9 bases left in between. The germline V gene has CDR1 WSHSY and CDR2 SAAADI. The CDR3 totals 13 residues. The CDR3 here is CASSESPGLGYTF. DNA of the CDR3: TGCGCCAGCAGTGAGTCCCCCGGGCTTGGCTACACCTTC.

The sample holds a few counts of this clonotype. The V call is TRBV20-1, the J call TRBJ2-2; 9 nucleotides align to TRBD2. This CDR3 spans 15 amino acids. J lost 6 bases, V lost 5 bases, and 10 bases had no gene match. Germline lookup yields CDR1 DFQATT and CDR2 SNEGSKA (reference sequence). The CDR3 bases are TGCAGTGCTGGGACTAGCCCAGGTGGGGCCGGGGAGCTGTTTTTT. Its translation: CSAGTSPGGAGELFF.

The chain employs TRBV18 and TRBJ2-1, with D possibly being TRBD2 (6 bases). The CDR3 totals 13 residues. V was cut by 3 bases and J by 8 bases, with 11 bases left in between. The germline V gene has CDR1 KGHSH and CDR2 LQKENI. In DNA form, the CDR3 reads TGTGCCAGCTCACCTGGGACTGCTCATGAGCAGTTCTTC. Translating gives CASSPGTAHEQFF.

This clonotype was observed a few times. The V call is TRBV7-3, the J call TRBJ2-2; 10 nucleotides agree with TRBD2. Germline assignment: CDR1 SGHTA and CDR2 FQGTGA. The CDR3 consists of 15 residues. V gave up 5 bases and J gave up 6 bases; unmatched junction bases: 6. CDR3 residues: CASSPAGGSSGELFF. CDR3 DNA sequence: TGTGCCAGCAGCCCAGCGGGAGGGTCCTCCGGGGAGCTGTTTTTT.

This clonotype was observed a few times. The chain links TRBV28 to TRBJ1-1, with D tentatively TRBD1 (6 bases). V lost 6 bases to trimming and J lost 6 bases, with 17 bases between them. This CDR3 contains 14 residues. CDR1 MDHEN and CDR2 SYDVKM come from the germline V gene. The CDR3: CASSSVGGRAEAFF. As DNA, the CDR3 is TGTGCCAGCAGCTCAGTAGGGGGGCGGGCTGAAGCTTTCTTT.

The table lists this clonotype with many counts. The chain is built from TRBV4-1 and TRBJ2-3, with unresolved D. Germline loops: CDR1 MGHRA, CDR2 YSYEKL. With 1 base removed from V and 0 bases from J, the gap between germline ends came to 8 bases. The CDR3 is 15 amino acids. The CDR3 DNA reads as TGCGCCAGCAGCCAAGCCATCCCTAGCACAGATACGCAGTATTTT. Its translation: CASSQAIPSTDTQYF.

This clonotype was picked up a small number of times. The V call is TRBV4-1, the J call TRBJ2-3; D is ambiguous. Germline CDR1 and CDR2: MGHRA and YSYEKL. The V and J ends lost 2 bases and 4 bases respectively, with 10 bases between them. CDR3 length: 14 amino acids. The CDR3 sequence: CASSQQTGPDTQYF. The CDR3 nucleotides are TGCGCCAGCAGCCAACAAACGGGCCCAGATACGCAGTATTTT.

This clonotype has a count of ten or more. The chain couples TRBV5-1 to TRBJ2-1, with a tentative D call TRBD1 (6 bases). Germline loops: CDR1 SGHRS, CDR2 YFSETQ. This CDR3 comprises 15 residues. V was pared by 0 bases and J by 8 bases, with 15 bases between. The CDR3 DNA reads as TGCGCCAGCAGCTTGGACAGGGCGAAGAATGATGAGCAGTTCTTC. It specifies CASSLDRAKNDEQFF.

This clonotype was counted at least ten times. The rearrangement joins TRBV14 to TRBJ1-5; 7 bases match TRBD1. The CDR3 length is 18 residues. Germline loops: CDR1 SGHDN, CDR2 FVKESK. The ends lost 0 bases at V and 4 bases at J; junction bases unmatched: 12. The CDR3 reads CASSQDVTGAQGNQPQHF. The CDR3 DNA sequence: TGTGCCAGCAGCCAAGATGTAACAGGGGCGCAGGGAAATCAGCCCCAGCATTTT.

The rearrangement uses TRBV18 and TRBJ2-3; D tentatively fits TRBD1 or TRBD2 (6 bases each). This CDR3 is built from 16 residues. Germline V gene lookup returns CDR1 KGHSH and CDR2 LQKENI. With 6 bases removed from V and 1 base from J, the gap between germline ends came to 17 bases. As DNA, the CDR3 is TGTGCCAGCTCCCTTAGGGGGGCAACTGGCACAGATACGCAGTATTTT. Its protein is CASSLRGATGTDTQYF.

This clonotype was seen a few times. V gene TRBV7-2 combines with J gene TRBJ2-7; tentatively, D is TRBD1 or TRBD2 (5 bases each). Germline V gene data show CDR1 as SGHTA and CDR2 as FQGNSA. V was trimmed by 6 bases and J by 6 bases, leaving 18 bases between them. The CDR3 length is 14 residues. CDR3 DNA: TGTGCCAGCAGTACCGGGACCCGTCCTACCGAGCAGTACTTC. Amino acid sequence: CASSTGTRPTEQYF.

The chain couples TRBV3-1 to TRBJ2-1; D is possibly TRBD1 or TRBD2 (5 bases each). V was pared by 3 bases and J by 9 bases, with 6 bases between. CDR1 and CDR2 from the germline V gene are LGHDT and YNNKEL (reference sequence). The CDR3 length is 11 residues. The CDR3 protein is CASSQRGEQFF. CDR3 bases: TGTGCCAGCAGCCAGAGGGGTGAGCAGTTCTTC.

This clonotype was picked up a small number of times. The chain has TRBV6-2 or TRBV6-3 and TRBJ2-1, with a tentative D call TRBD2 (5 bases). Germline CDR1 reads MNHEY; CDR2 reads SVGEGT. Trimming cost V 10 bases and J 15 bases, with 22 bases left between them. CDR3 size: 12 residues. The CDR3 reads CATSSRTGFVFF. The CDR3 region has the DNA TGTGCCACCTCCTCGCGGACGGGGTTTGTGTTCTTC.

This clonotype was observed at least ten times. In nucleotides, the CDR3 is TGTGCCAGCAGCGTTGGTGGGGCCAGAAGCACAGATACGCAGTATTTT. Its protein is CASSVGGARSTDTQYF. The J gene is TRBJ2-3, the V gene TRBV9; maybe TRBD1 (5 bases). This CDR3 comprises 16 residues. V was clipped by 2 bases and J by 0 bases, with 13 bases between them. The germline gives CDR1 SGDLS, CDR2 YYNGEE.

This clonotype was observed a few times. This rearrangement joins TRBV20-1 to TRBJ2-7; D is undetermined. Germline V lookup: CDR1 DFQATT, CDR2 SNEGSKA (reference sequence). This CDR3 has 10 amino acids. Trimming shortened V by 5 bases and J by 7 bases, and 9 bases separated the two germline ends. The CDR3 region is CSALVSEQYF. The CDR3 DNA reads as TGCAGTGCTCTCGTCTCGGAGCAGTACTTC.

This clonotype was recorded a few times. The chain is built from TRBV30 and TRBJ2-1; D is possibly TRBD2 (6 bases). V shed 3 bases and J shed 4 bases, with 13 bases lying between them. CDR3 length equals 14 residues. CDR1 and CDR2 from the germline V gene are GTSNPN and SVGIG (reference sequence). CDR3 sequence (DNA): TGTGCCTGGAGGGCAGGAGGGCCGTACAATGAGCAGTTCTTC. It yields the protein CAWRAGGPYNEQFF.

This clonotype has only a few counts. The CDR3 nucleotides read TGCAGCGTCGTGGGGCTCACCAACTACGAGCAGTACTTC. Its protein product is CSVVGLTNYEQYF. The chain carries TRBV29-1 and TRBJ2-7, with D possibly TRBD1 on 5 matching bases. This CDR3 comprises 13 residues. V dropped 6 bases and J dropped 3 bases, with 15 bases sitting between them. Germline assignment: CDR1 SQVTM and CDR2 ANQGSEA.

This clonotype appeared many times. The chain has TRBV6-2 or TRBV6-3 and TRBJ2-2; TRBD2 aligns across 13 bases. CDR1 is MNHEY, CDR2 SVGEGT, per germline. This CDR3 spans 17 amino acids. The ends lost 6 bases at V and 3 bases at J; junction bases unmatched: 7. CDR3 loop: CASSYTSGRAYTGELFF. The CDR3 nucleotides read TGTGCCAGCAGCTACACTAGCGGGAGGGCCTACACCGGGGAGCTGTTTTTT.

V usage is TRBV5-1 and J usage is TRBJ2-2; D is undetermined. The CDR3 is 15 residues long. CDR1 and CDR2 from the germline V gene are SGHRS and YFSETQ. Deletions cut 0 bases from V and 7 bases from J, with 13 bases between. The CDR3 DNA is TGCGCCAGCAGCTTGGGGGCTAGTGAGTTCGGGGAGCTGTTTTTT. Translating it yields CASSLGASEFGELFF.

The chain recombines TRBV7-8 with TRBJ2-2; D assignment may be TRBD1 or TRBD2 (6 bases each). CDR3 length: 15 residues. Trimming took 1 base from V and 6 from J, leaving 12 bases between them. From germline, CDR1 is SGHVS and CDR2 FQNEAQ. The CDR3 DNA follows: TGTGCCAGCAGCTTAGGATCAGGGGAGGCCGGGGAGCTGTTTTTT. Translated, it gives CASSLGSGEAGELFF.

A note on this clonotype: It may be a read error: a sequence one base away is much more abundant. J is TRBJ2-3 and V is TRBV27; 12 bases map to TRBD1. Germline assignment: CDR1 MNHEY and CDR2 SMNVEV (reference sequence). J lost 7 bases, V lost 8 bases, and 4 bases had no gene match. The CDR3 covers 13 residues. CDR3 sequence (DNA): TGTGCCAGCCGGGACAGGGGGCGAAATACGCAGTATTTT. Translated, it gives CASRDRGRNTQYF.

This clonotype was picked up many times. The V call is TRBV3-1, the J call TRBJ1-3; TRBD1 might be the D (5 bases). V lost 8 bases to trimming and J lost 0 bases, with 14 bases between them. Per the germline V gene, CDR1 is LGHDT and CDR2 is YNNKEL (reference sequence). There are 15 residues in the CDR3. The DNA for the CDR3 is TGTGCCAGCTCGCTACGGGGGGGCTCTGGAAACACCATATATTTT. Translating it yields CASSLRGGSGNTIYF.

This clonotype occurred many times. The chain couples TRBV6-5 to TRBJ2-1; D unclear. V shed 2 bases and J shed 13 bases, with 9 bases lying between them. The germline V gene has CDR1 MNHEY and CDR2 SVGAGI. The CDR3 is 11 residues long. The CDR3 protein is CASSYQLHQFF. The CDR3, as DNA: TGTGCCAGCAGTTACCAACTTCACCAGTTCTTC.

In this sample, this clonotype turned up many times. The chain recombines TRBV28 with TRBJ1-3, with no clear D. Per germline, CDR1 MDHEN and CDR2 SYDVKM. V lost 7 bases and J lost 0, with 16 bases in between. CDR3 length: 16 amino acids. CDR3 residues: CASTLAMRISGNTIYF. The CDR3 bases are TGTGCCAGCACCCTTGCCATGCGTATCTCTGGAAACACCATATATTTT.

The V gene is TRBV24-1, the J gene TRBJ1-2; unclear D gene. Trimming removed 7 bases from V and 1 base from J, with 12 bases in between. The CDR3 consists of 14 residues. The germline V gene has CDR1 KGHDR and CDR2 SFDVKD. CDR3 loop: CATSHREGNYGYTF. The CDR3 DNA sequence: TGTGCCACCAGCCACCGAGAGGGTAACTATGGCTACACCTTC.

This clonotype occurred many times. This chain connects TRBV18 to TRBJ1-1; 8 bases are a match to TRBD1. CDR3 length: 13 residues. With 5 bases clipped from V and 5 bases from J, the junction kept 4 bases outside the gene matches. Germline V gene data show CDR1 as KGHSH and CDR2 as LQKENI. The CDR3 DNA sequence: TGTGCCAGCTCAACAGGGGGTGAAACTGAAGCTTTCTTT. It translates to CASSTGGETEAFF.

The chain couples TRBV18 to TRBJ2-7, with D unclear. This CDR3 spans 15 amino acids. Germline V lookup: CDR1 KGHSH, CDR2 LQKENI. Trimming shortened V by 3 bases and J by 1 base, and 13 bases separated the two germline ends. The CDR3 coding sequence is TGTGCCAGCTCACCCGAGTCGAGAGGATCCTACGAGCAGTACTTC. It codes for CASSPESRGSYEQYF. Variable domain in full (rest from reference TRBV18 and TRBJ2-7): NAGVMQNPRHLVRRRGQEARLRCSPMKGHSHVYWYRQLPEEGLKFMVYLQKENIIDESGMPKERFSAEFPKEGPSILRIQQVVRGDSAAYFCASSPESRGSYEQYFGPGTRLTVT.

The CDR3 protein is CASSFGDRGRYEQYF. The CDR3 DNA follows: TGTGCCAGCAGTTTTGGGGACAGGGGGCGGTACGAGCAGTACTTC. This rearrangement joins TRBV27 to TRBJ2-7; 12 nucleotides align to TRBD1. CDR3 size: 15 residues. With V trimmed by 3 bases and J by 4 bases, 4 bases remained unmatched. Germline V gives CDR1 MNHEY, CDR2 SMNVEV (reference sequence).